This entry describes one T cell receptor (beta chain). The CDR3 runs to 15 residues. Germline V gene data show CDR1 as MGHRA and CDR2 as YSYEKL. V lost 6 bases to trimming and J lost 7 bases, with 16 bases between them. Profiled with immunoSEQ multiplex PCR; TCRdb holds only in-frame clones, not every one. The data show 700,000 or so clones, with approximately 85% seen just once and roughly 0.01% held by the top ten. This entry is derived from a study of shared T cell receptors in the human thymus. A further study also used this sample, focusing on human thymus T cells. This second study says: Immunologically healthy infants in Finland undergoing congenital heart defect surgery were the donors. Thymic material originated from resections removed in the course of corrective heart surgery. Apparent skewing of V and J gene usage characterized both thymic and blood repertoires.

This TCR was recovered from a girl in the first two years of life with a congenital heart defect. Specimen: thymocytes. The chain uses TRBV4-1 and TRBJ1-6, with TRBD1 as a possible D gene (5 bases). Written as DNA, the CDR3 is TGCGCCAGCAGGATCCAGGGAAAGCCGAATTCACCCCTCCACTTT. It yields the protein CASRIQGKPNSPLHF.